These T cell receptor beta chains were read from a single sample in a study of shared clonotypes between healthy human individuals. Sequencing used immunoSEQ multiplex PCR; TCRdb keeps in-frame clones, though not all of them. The profile covers 1 million to 1.2 million clones, with roughly 80% appearing a single time and over 0.8% taken by the ten largest. What was sequenced was memory CD4+ T cells from PBMCs. These receptors all stem from a man aged 18 to 30 in good health. Some clones in this sample may be carry-over from other donors' samples. CDR3s include the opening cysteine and the closing phenylalanine or tryptophan. Each record gives: V gene, clone size, CDR3 length, D gene, J gene, CDR3 DNA, CDR3 protein. A D gene is named only where the DNA matches it firmly. Only part of the rows carry a size: once, few, many, or a class if the clone is expanded.

v_call: TRBV7-3; clone_size: once; cdr3_length: 15; d_call: NA; j_call: TRBJ2-7; cdr3_nt: TGTGCCAGCAGCTTAGGCCAGGGATCTTCCTACGAGCAGTACTTC; cdr3_aa: CASSLGQGSSYEQYF
v_call: TRBV28; clone_size: NA; cdr3_length: 15; d_call: NA; j_call: TRBJ2-6; cdr3_nt: TGTGCCAGCAGACCACAGGGTTCTGGGGCCAACGTCCTGACTTTC; cdr3_aa: CASRPQGSGANVLTF
v_call: TRBV28; clone_size: NA; cdr3_length: 17; d_call: TRBD1; j_call: TRBJ1-5; cdr3_nt: TGTGCCAGCACCGATACTTCGACAGGGCCTTTCAATCAGCCCCAGCATTTT; cdr3_aa: CASTDTSTGPFNQPQHF
v_call: TRBV15; clone_size: NA; cdr3_length: 15; d_call: TRBD2; j_call: TRBJ2-7; cdr3_nt: TGTGCCACCAGCAGAGAACTAGCGGGAGGGTACGAGCAGTACTTC; cdr3_aa: CATSRELAGGYEQYF
v_call: TRBV30; clone_size: NA; cdr3_length: 15; d_call: NA; j_call: TRBJ2-3; cdr3_nt: TGTGCCTGGAGTGGGCAGGGGTCTCGGACAGATACGCAGTATTTT; cdr3_aa: CAWSGQGSRTDTQYF
v_call: TRBV28; clone_size: NA; cdr3_length: 14; d_call: TRBD1; j_call: TRBJ1-2; cdr3_nt: TGTGCCAGCACCTCAGGGGGCAGGGGCGGTGGCTACACCTTC; cdr3_aa: CASTSGGRGGGYTF
v_call: TRBV28; clone_size: few; cdr3_length: 14; d_call: NA; j_call: TRBJ1-2; cdr3_nt: TGTGCCAGCAGTTTGTCTTTAACAGGGCGCGGCTACACCTTC; cdr3_aa: CASSLSLTGRGYTF
v_call: TRBV7-9; clone_size: NA; cdr3_length: 15; d_call: NA; j_call: TRBJ2-1; cdr3_nt: TGTGCCAGCAGCCCCCGCGGTAGCGGTCACAATGAGCAGTTCTTC; cdr3_aa: CASSPRGSGHNEQFF
v_call: TRBV27; clone_size: few; cdr3_length: 14; d_call: NA; j_call: TRBJ1-4; cdr3_nt: TGTGCCAGCAGTTCGGGACGGTTAAGTGAAAAACTGTTTTTT; cdr3_aa: CASSSGRLSEKLFF
v_call: TRBV9; clone_size: NA; cdr3_length: 16; d_call: NA; j_call: TRBJ1-3; cdr3_nt: TGTGCCAGCAGCGTATCTTCAGGGGCTTCTGGAAACACCATATATTTT; cdr3_aa: CASSVSSGASGNTIYF
v_call: TRBV19; clone_size: NA; cdr3_length: 14; d_call: NA; j_call: TRBJ2-3; cdr3_nt: TGTGCCAGTAGTATCGGGTACCGCACAGATACGCAGTATTTT; cdr3_aa: CASSIGYRTDTQYF
v_call: TRBV28; clone_size: NA; cdr3_length: 16; d_call: TRBD2; j_call: TRBJ2-1; cdr3_nt: TGTGCCAGCAGTTCCCTCCTAGCGGGAATATACAATGAGCAGTTCTTC; cdr3_aa: CASSSLLAGIYNEQFF
v_call: TRBV28; clone_size: NA; cdr3_length: 12; d_call: NA; j_call: TRBJ2-7; cdr3_nt: TGTGCCAGCAGTCGGTTGTCCTACGAGCAGTACTTC; cdr3_aa: CASSRLSYEQYF
v_call: TRBV9; clone_size: NA; cdr3_length: 17; d_call: NA; j_call: TRBJ2-1; cdr3_nt: TGTGCCAGCAGCGACATGGGGGGCGGGACCCTCGGCAATGAGCAGTTCTTC; cdr3_aa: CASSDMGGGTLGNEQFF
v_call: TRBV5-1; clone_size: NA; cdr3_length: 14; d_call: NA; j_call: TRBJ2-3; cdr3_nt: TGCGCCAGCAGAAGTAGTGGTGGGGCAGATACGCAGTATTTT; cdr3_aa: CASRSSGGADTQYF
v_call: TRBV6-6; clone_size: NA; cdr3_length: 13; d_call: NA; j_call: TRBJ1-1; cdr3_nt: TGTGCCAGCAGGGTTTCAACGGACACTGAAGCTTTCTTT; cdr3_aa: CASRVSTDTEAFF
v_call: TRBV7-9; clone_size: NA; cdr3_length: 16; d_call: NA; j_call: TRBJ2-5; cdr3_nt: TGTGCCAGCAGCCCCCAGGGTTGGGGGTACCAAGAGACCCAGTACTTC; cdr3_aa: CASSPQGWGYQETQYF
v_call: TRBV19; clone_size: few; cdr3_length: 20; d_call: TRBD2; j_call: TRBJ2-7; cdr3_nt: TGTGCCAGTAGTCCCGGGACTAGCGGGAGTTCCCTGGGAGGTCCGCACGAGCAGTACTTC; cdr3_aa: CASSPGTSGSSLGGPHEQYF
v_call: TRBV11-2; clone_size: NA; cdr3_length: 18; d_call: TRBD2; j_call: TRBJ2-7; cdr3_nt: TGTGCCAGCAGCTCGCGGCGGACTAGCGGGACTACTCCCTACGAGCAGTACTTC; cdr3_aa: CASSSRRTSGTTPYEQYF
v_call: TRBV7-6; clone_size: NA; cdr3_length: 15; d_call: TRBD1; j_call: TRBJ2-3; cdr3_nt: TGTGCCAGCAGCATCGGGACAGGGGCCACAGATACGCAGTATTTT; cdr3_aa: CASSIGTGATDTQYF
v_call: TRBV15; clone_size: NA; cdr3_length: 14; d_call: NA; j_call: TRBJ2-1; cdr3_nt: TGTGCCACCAGCCCCCGCGGGTACTACAATGAGCAGTTCTTC; cdr3_aa: CATSPRGYYNEQFF
v_call: TRBV25-1; clone_size: NA; cdr3_length: 14; d_call: TRBD2; j_call: TRBJ2-7; cdr3_nt: TGTGCCTCGCGGGGACTAAGGAGCTCCTACGAGCAGTACTTC; cdr3_aa: CASRGLRSSYEQYF
v_call: TRBV7-9; clone_size: NA; cdr3_length: 15; d_call: TRBD1; j_call: TRBJ2-2; cdr3_nt: TGTGCCAGCAGCCTAGGGGACAGGGCAACCGGGGAGCTGTTTTTT; cdr3_aa: CASSLGDRATGELFF
v_call: TRBV7-8; clone_size: NA; cdr3_length: 16; d_call: TRBD2; j_call: TRBJ2-5; cdr3_nt: TGTGCCAGCAGCTTAGGGACTAGCGGGATTCGGGAGACCCAGTACTTC; cdr3_aa: CASSLGTSGIRETQYF
v_call: TRBV27; clone_size: NA; cdr3_length: 19; d_call: TRBD1; j_call: TRBJ2-7; cdr3_nt: TGTGCCAGCAGTTTAGAAGGGTCCAAGGGACAGCTATTCTCCTACGAGCAGTACTTC; cdr3_aa: CASSLEGSKGQLFSYEQYF
v_call: TRBV5-1; clone_size: once; cdr3_length: 15; d_call: TRBD2; j_call: TRBJ2-3; cdr3_nt: TGCGCCAGCATGAGGGGACTAGAACGCACAGATACGCAGTATTTT; cdr3_aa: CASMRGLERTDTQYF
v_call: TRBV5-1; clone_size: NA; cdr3_length: 17; d_call: TRBD2; j_call: TRBJ2-7; cdr3_nt: TGCGCCAGCAGCCCATGGCTGGGGCGGGAGTGGTCCTACGAGCAGTACTTC; cdr3_aa: CASSPWLGREWSYEQYF
v_call: TRBV5-8; clone_size: NA; cdr3_length: 13; d_call: NA; j_call: TRBJ2-7; cdr3_nt: TGTGCCAGCAGCTTGGGCAGAACCTACGAGCAGTACTTC; cdr3_aa: CASSLGRTYEQYF
v_call: TRBV4-1; clone_size: NA; cdr3_length: 15; d_call: TRBD2; j_call: TRBJ2-2; cdr3_nt: TGCGCCAGCAGCCAAGAGGGGACTAAATCCGGGGAGCTGTTTTTT; cdr3_aa: CASSQEGTKSGELFF
v_call: TRBV30; clone_size: few; cdr3_length: 13; d_call: NA; j_call: TRBJ1-1; cdr3_nt: TGTGCCTGGGGTGGGTCAGGGGATACTGAAGCTTTCTTT; cdr3_aa: CAWGGSGDTEAFF
v_call: TRBV29-1; clone_size: NA; cdr3_length: 14; d_call: NA; j_call: TRBJ2-3; cdr3_nt: TGCAGCGTTGGGCCGGGTAGCCCCACAGATACGCAGTATTTT; cdr3_aa: CSVGPGSPTDTQYF
v_call: TRBV11-2; clone_size: NA; cdr3_length: 11; d_call: TRBD1; j_call: TRBJ2-1; cdr3_nt: TGTGCCAGCAGCGCCGGACAGGTGCTGTTCTTC; cdr3_aa: CASSAGQVLFF
v_call: TRBV11-2; clone_size: NA; cdr3_length: 17; d_call: NA; j_call: TRBJ2-3; cdr3_nt: TGTGCCAGCAGCTTAGAGGGGGGACCTTCTATCACAGATACGCAGTATTTT; cdr3_aa: CASSLEGGPSITDTQYF
v_call: TRBV28; clone_size: NA; cdr3_length: 16; d_call: TRBD2; j_call: TRBJ2-3; cdr3_nt: TGTGCCAGCAGTTTGCTTAGCGGGAGTAACACAGATACGCAGTATTTT; cdr3_aa: CASSLLSGSNTDTQYF
v_call: TRBV7-2; clone_size: NA; cdr3_length: 14; d_call: NA; j_call: TRBJ2-2; cdr3_nt: TGTGCCAGCAGCTTAGGGACTCGCACCGGGGAGCTGTTTTTT; cdr3_aa: CASSLGTRTGELFF
v_call: TRBV13; clone_size: once; cdr3_length: 13; d_call: NA; j_call: TRBJ2-5; cdr3_nt: TGTGCCAGCAGCTTAAGAGGCGGGGAGACCCAGTACTTC; cdr3_aa: CASSLRGGETQYF
v_call: TRBV28; clone_size: NA; cdr3_length: 12; d_call: NA; j_call: TRBJ2-5; cdr3_nt: TGTGCCACCTCGAGGGGCGGTGAGACCCAGTACTTC; cdr3_aa: CATSRGGETQYF